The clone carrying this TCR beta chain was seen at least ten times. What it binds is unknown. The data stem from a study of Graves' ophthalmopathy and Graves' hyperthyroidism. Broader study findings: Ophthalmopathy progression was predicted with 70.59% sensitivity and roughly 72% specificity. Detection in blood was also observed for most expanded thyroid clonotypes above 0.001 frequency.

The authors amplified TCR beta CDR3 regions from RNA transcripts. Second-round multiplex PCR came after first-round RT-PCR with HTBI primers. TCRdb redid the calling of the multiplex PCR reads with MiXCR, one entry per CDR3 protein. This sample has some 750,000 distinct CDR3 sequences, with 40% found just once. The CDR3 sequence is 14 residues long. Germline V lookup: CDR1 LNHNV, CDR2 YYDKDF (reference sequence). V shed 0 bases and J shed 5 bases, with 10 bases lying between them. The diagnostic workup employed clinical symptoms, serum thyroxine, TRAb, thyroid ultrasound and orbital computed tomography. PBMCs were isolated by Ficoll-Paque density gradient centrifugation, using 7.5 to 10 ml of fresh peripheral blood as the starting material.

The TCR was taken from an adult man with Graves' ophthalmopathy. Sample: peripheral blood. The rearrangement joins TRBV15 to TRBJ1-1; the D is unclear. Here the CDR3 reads CATSREVGETEAFF. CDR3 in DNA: TGTGCCACCAGCAGAGAGGTGGGAGAGACTGAAGCTTTCTTT.